What follows describes a single T cell receptor (beta chain). The germline V gene has CDR1 DFQATT and CDR2 SNEGSKA (reference sequence). The CDR3 is made up of 16 amino acids. The data originate from a study of T cells expressing NK-cell markers. Study summary: Sorted T-cell subsets CD3+CD56+NKG2C+, CD3+CD56+NKG2C- and CD3+CD56-NKG2C+ were TCR beta-sequenced.

For each CDR3 protein, TCRdb gives one entry from its re-call of the 5' RACE reads, without DNA. The listing records 550,000 to 600,000 distinct CDR3 sequences. This TCR derives from a man aged 18 to 29 in good health. The chain employs TRBV20-1 and TRBJ2-5; no DNA is available, so the TRBD1 call from TCRdb remains unchecked. The sample was blood T cells: a sorted CD56 or NKG2C T cell subset, CD4+ or CD8+ T cells, or bulk PBMC T cells (not recorded which). The CDR3 loop reads CSARPYRQGLTETQYF.